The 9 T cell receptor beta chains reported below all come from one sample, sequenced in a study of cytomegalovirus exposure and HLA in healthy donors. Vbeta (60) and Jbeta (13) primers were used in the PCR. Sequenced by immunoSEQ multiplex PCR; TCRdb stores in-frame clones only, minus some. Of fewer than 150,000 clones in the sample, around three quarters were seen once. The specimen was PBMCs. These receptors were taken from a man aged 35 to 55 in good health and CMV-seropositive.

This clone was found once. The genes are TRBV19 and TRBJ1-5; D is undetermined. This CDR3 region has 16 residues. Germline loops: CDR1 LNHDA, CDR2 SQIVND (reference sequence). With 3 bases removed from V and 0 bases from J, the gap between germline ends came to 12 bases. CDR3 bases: TGTGCCAGTAGTATCGAGGGATCGTATAGCAATCAGCCCCAGCATTTT. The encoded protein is CASSIEGSYSNQPQHF.

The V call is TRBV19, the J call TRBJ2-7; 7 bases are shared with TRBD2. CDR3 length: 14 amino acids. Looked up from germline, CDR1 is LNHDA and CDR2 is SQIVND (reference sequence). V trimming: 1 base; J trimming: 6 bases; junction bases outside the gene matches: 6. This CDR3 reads CASSIVAGEVEQYF. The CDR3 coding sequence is TGTGCCAGTAGTATAGTGGCGGGAGAAGTCGAGCAGTACTTC. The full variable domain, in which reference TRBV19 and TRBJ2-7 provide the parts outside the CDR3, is DGGITQSPKYLFRKEGQNVTLSCEQNLNHDAMYWYRQDPGQGLRLIYYSQIVNDFQKGDIAEGYSVSREKKESFPLTVTSAQKNPTAFYLCASSIVAGEVEQYFGPGTRLTVT.

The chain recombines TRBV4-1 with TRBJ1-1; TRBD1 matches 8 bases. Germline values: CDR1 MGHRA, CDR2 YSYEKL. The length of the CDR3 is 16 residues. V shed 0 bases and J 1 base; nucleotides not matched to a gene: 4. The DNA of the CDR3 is TGCGCCAGCAGCCAAGATCCAGGGGGCACGAACACTGAAGCTTTCTTT. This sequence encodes CASSQDPGGTNTEAFF.

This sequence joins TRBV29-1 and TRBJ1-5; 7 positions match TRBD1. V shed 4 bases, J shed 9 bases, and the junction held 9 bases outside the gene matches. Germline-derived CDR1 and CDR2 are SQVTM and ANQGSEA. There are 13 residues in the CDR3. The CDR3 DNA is TGCAGCGTTGTACAGGGGACCCACGGGCCCCAGCATTTT. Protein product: CSVVQGTHGPQHF. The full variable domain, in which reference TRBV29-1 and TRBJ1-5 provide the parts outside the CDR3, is SAVISQKPSRDICQRGTSLTIQCQVDSQVTMMFWYRQQPGQSLTLIATANQGSEATYESGFVIDKFPISRPNLTFSTLTVSNMSPEDSSIYLCSVVQGTHGPQHFGDGTRLSIL.

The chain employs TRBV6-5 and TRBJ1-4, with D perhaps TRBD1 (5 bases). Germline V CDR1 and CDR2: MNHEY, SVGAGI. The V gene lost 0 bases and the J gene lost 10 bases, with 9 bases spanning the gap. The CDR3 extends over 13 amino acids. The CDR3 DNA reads TGTGCCAGCAGTTACTCCAGGGTTGGAAAACTGTTTTTT. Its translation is CASSYSRVGKLFF.

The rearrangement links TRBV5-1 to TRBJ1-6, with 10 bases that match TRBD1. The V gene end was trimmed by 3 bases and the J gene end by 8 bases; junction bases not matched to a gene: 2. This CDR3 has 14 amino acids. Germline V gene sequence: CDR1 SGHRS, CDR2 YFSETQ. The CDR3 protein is CASSSGQGDSPLHF. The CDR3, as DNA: TGCGCCAGCAGCTCTGGACAGGGGGATTCACCCCTCCACTTT.

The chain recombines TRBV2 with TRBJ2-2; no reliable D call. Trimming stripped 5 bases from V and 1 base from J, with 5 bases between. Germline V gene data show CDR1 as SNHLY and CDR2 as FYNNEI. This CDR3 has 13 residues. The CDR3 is CASSPRNTGELFF. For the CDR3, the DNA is TGTGCCAGCAGTCCCAGGAACACCGGGGAGCTGTTTTTT.

CDR3 sequence reads: CASSLVSGGESYYEQYF. The DNA of the CDR3 is TGTGCCAGCAGCTTAGTGTCAGGGGGCGAATCTTACTACGAGCAGTACTTC. The V gene is TRBV7-6, the J gene TRBJ2-5, with TRBD1 matching over 8 bases. Near its end, the DNA agrees better with TRBJ2-7, so the J call may be wrong. The CDR3 is 17 residues long. The germline V gene encodes CDR1 SGHVS and CDR2 FNYEAQ.

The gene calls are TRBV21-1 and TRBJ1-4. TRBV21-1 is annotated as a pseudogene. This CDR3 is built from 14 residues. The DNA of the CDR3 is TGTGCCAGCAACCCTTACGGGACTAATGAAAAACTGTTTTTT. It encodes CASNPYGTNEKLFF.